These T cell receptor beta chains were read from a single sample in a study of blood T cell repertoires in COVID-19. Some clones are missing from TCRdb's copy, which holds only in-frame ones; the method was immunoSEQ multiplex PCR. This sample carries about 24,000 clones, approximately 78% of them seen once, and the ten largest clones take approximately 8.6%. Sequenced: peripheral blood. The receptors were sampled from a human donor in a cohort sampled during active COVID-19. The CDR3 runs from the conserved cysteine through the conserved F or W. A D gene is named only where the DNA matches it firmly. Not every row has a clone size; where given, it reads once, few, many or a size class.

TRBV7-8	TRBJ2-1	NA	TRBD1	TGTGCCAGCAGCCAGACAGGGGGCGACAATGAGCAGTTCTTC	CASSQTGGDNEQFF
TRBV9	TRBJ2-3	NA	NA	TGTGCCAGCAGCGTAGGAGGGAGAAGTACAGATACGCAGTATTTT	CASSVGGRSTDTQYF
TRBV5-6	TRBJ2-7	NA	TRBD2	TGTGCCAGCAGACCCGGACTAGCGGGACCAGGCGAGCAGTACTTC	CASRPGLAGPGEQYF
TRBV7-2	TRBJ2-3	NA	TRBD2	TGTGCCAGCAGCTTATACGGGGGGTATAGCACAGATACGCAGTATTTT	CASSLYGGYSTDTQYF
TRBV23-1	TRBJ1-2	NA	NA	TGCGCCAGCAGTCAATCGGCCGGGGGTATAGGCTACACCTTC	CASSQSAGGIGYTF
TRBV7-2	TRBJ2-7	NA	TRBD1	TGTGCCAGCAGCTTAAAACAGGGGCCATACGAGCAGTACTTC	CASSLKQGPYEQYF
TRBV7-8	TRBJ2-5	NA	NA	TGTGCCAGCAGCCCAGACAGAAGGGAGACCCAGTACTTC	CASSPDRRETQYF
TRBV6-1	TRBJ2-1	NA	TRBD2	TGTGCCAGCAGTGAAGGGGTGGGGGGGACGGCGCAAAGCTCCTACAATGAGCAGTTCTTC	CASSEGVGGTAQSSYNEQFF
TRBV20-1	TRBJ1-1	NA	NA	TGCAGTGCTAGTATCTGGCAGGGTGGCACTGAAGCTTTCTTT	CSASIWQGGTEAFF
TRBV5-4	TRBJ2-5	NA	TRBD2	TGTGCCAGCAGCTTCTGGATCGCCGGAGCCGGGGGGGAGACCCAGTACTTC	CASSFWIAGAGGETQYF
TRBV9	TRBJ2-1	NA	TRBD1	TGTGCCAGCAGCTACGAGGGACAGGGTACTAATGAGCAGTTCTTC	CASSYEGQGTNEQFF
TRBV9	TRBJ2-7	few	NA	TGTGCCAGCAGCGTCAAGGACAGCTACGAGCAGTACTTC	CASSVKDSYEQYF
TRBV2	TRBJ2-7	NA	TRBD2	TGTGCCAGCATAACCGGGACTAGCGGGATTCCAAACTACGAGCAGTACTTC	CASITGTSGIPNYEQYF
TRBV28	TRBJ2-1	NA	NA	TGTGCCAGCAGTATTATCCCGCGGGGGCCCGGGGAGCAGTTCTTC	CASSIIPRGPGEQFF
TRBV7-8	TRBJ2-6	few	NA	TGTGCCAGCAGCCGTAGCTCTGGGGCCAACGTCCTGACTTTC	CASSRSSGANVLTF
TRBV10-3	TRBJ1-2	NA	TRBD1	TGTGCCATCTATGGACAGGGGGCGCCTGGCTACACCTTC	CAIYGQGAPGYTF
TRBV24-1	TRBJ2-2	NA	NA	TGTGCCACCAGTGATTCCCCCGGACAGCCGAACACCGGGGAGCTGTTTTTT	CATSDSPGQPNTGELFF
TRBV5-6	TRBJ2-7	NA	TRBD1	TGTGCCACATCAGGGGGCCCTATTTACGAGCAGTACTTC	CATSGGPIYEQYF
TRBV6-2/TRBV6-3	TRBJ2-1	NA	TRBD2	TGTGCCAGCAGTTACCCGCCTGGACTAGCGGGGGGGGTCTCCAATGAGCAGTTCTTC	CASSYPPGLAGGVSNEQFF
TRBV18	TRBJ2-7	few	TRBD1	TGTGCCAGCTCACCTACAGGGACAGCCGTACTCTACGAGCAGTACTTC	CASSPTGTAVLYEQYF
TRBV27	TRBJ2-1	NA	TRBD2	TGTGCCAGCAGTCCCGGCGGGACTAGCAGATACAATGAGCAGTTCTTC	CASSPGGTSRYNEQFF
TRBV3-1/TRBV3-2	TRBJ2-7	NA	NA	TGTGCCAGCAGCCAAGAATCCAGGCTAACCTACGAGCAGTACTTC	CASSQESRLTYEQYF
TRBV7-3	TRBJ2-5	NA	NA	TGTGCCAGCAGCTTAATGGGGGGACAAGAGACCCAGTACTTC	CASSLMGGQETQYF
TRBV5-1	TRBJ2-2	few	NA	TGCGCCAGCAGACAGCTACAAACCGGGGAGCTGTTTTTT	CASRQLQTGELFF
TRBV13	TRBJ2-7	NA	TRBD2	TGTGCCAGCAGCGCAGGACTAGCGGGGGCCTACGAGCAGTACTTC	CASSAGLAGAYEQYF
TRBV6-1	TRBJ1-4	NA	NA	TGTGCCAGCAGTGAATTTGACACCGGGACAAGGGATAATGAAAAACTGTTTTTT	CASSEFDTGTRDNEKLFF
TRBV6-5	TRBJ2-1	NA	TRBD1	TGTGCCAGCAGGACACCTGACAGGGGTGAGCAGTTCTTC	CASRTPDRGEQFF
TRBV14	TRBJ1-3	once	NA	TGTGCCAGCAGCCCAATCCAGGGAAGTGGAAACACCATATATTTT	CASSPIQGSGNTIYF
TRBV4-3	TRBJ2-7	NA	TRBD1	TGCGCCAGCAGCCAAGGGGTCGGACAGGGCCGAGGATTCTACGAGCAGTACTTC	CASSQGVGQGRGFYEQYF
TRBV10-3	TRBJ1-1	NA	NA	TGTGCCATCAGTGAAAGGGAGGGGGTGAACACTGAAGCTTTCTTT	CAISEREGVNTEAFF
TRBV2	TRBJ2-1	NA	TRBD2	TGTGCCAGCACCGGGACTAGCGGGAGAAATGAGCAGTTCTTC	CASTGTSGRNEQFF
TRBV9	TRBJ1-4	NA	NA	TGTGCCAGCAGCGCAGTCCCCAGGGCGGAAAAACTGTTTTTT	CASSAVPRAEKLFF
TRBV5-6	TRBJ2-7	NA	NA	TGTGCCAGCAGCCTAGGAGGGTGGAGAATATACGAGCAGTACTTC	CASSLGGWRIYEQYF
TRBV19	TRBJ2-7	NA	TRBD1	TGTGCCAGTAGTTCTCAGACAGGGTACGAGCAGTACTTC	CASSSQTGYEQYF
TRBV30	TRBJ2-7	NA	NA	TGTGCCTGGGGGGACAATTCCTACGAGCAGTACTTC	CAWGDNSYEQYF
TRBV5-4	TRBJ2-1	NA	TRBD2	TGTGCCAGCAGCTTGACTAGCGGGAGCCACAATGAGCAGTTCTTC	CASSLTSGSHNEQFF
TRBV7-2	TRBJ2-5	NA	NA	TGTGCCAGCAGCCTCGACAGGAACCAAGAGACCCAGTACTTC	CASSLDRNQETQYF